These T cell receptor beta chains were read from a single sample in a study of T cells in Graves' hyperthyroidism and ophthalmopathy. TCRdb reprocessed the multiplex PCR reads via MiXCR and lists one record per CDR3 protein. The table includes about 640,000 distinct CDR3 sequences, less than 25% detected once. The sample taken for sequencing was blood. These TCRs come from a man aged 25 to 40 with Graves' ophthalmopathy. Both conserved end residues are part of each CDR3. A D gene is named only where the DNA matches it firmly. Only part of the rows carry a size: once, few, many, or a class if the clone is expanded.

J	size	V	D	CDR3	DNA
TRBJ2-7	few	TRBV4-3	-	CASSHSRTGEQYF	TGCGCCAGCAGCCATTCTAGGACGGGCGAGCAGTACTTC
TRBJ2-5	-	TRBV29-1	TRBD1	CSVRTGGRQETQYF	TGCAGCGTGCGGACAGGGGGCCGGCAAGAGACCCAGTACTTC
TRBJ1-3	-	TRBV28	-	CASSPAGDSGNTIYF	TGTGCCAGCAGCCCCGCCGGGGACTCTGGAAACACCATATATTTT
TRBJ2-7	many	TRBV12-3/TRBV12-4	-	CASSLTGTHEQYF	TGTGCCAGCAGTTTAACGGGTACCCACGAGCAGTACTTC
TRBJ2-7	many	TRBV28	TRBD1	CASSLRTGVNYEQYF	TGTGCCAGCAGTTTAAGGACAGGGGTGAACTACGAGCAGTACTTC
TRBJ2-7	-	TRBV28	-	CASSLKTGKQYF	TGTGCCAGCAGTCTCAAAACAGGGAAGCAGTACTTC
TRBJ2-1	-	TRBV6-2/TRBV6-3	TRBD2	CASSYATSGRFNEQFF	TGTGCCAGCAGTTACGCGACTAGCGGGAGATTTAATGAGCAGTTCTTC
TRBJ2-7	-	TRBV29-1	-	CSVEARPVGRKNYEQYF	TGCAGCGTTGAAGCTCGACCTGTGGGACGGAAAAACTACGAGCAGTACTTC
TRBJ1-2	-	TRBV7-9	-	CASSLAQGPQLYGYTF	TGTGCCAGCAGCTTAGCGCAAGGGCCACAGCTATATGGCTACACCTTC
TRBJ1-5	-	TRBV30	-	CAWSPGLYSNQPQHF	TGTGCCTGGAGTCCAGGGTTATATAGCAATCAGCCCCAGCATTTT
TRBJ2-7	-	TRBV3-1	-	CASSPEWGRTDHEQYF	TGTGCCAGCTCACCAGAATGGGGGAGGACCGACCACGAGCAGTACTTC
TRBJ1-6	-	TRBV13	-	CASSLKGVDSPLHF	TGTGCCAGCAGCTTAAAGGGAGTGGATTCACCCCTCCACTTT
TRBJ2-4	-	TRBV6-1	TRBD1	CASSSDGQGIVFSVEAKNIQYF	TGTGCCAGCAGTTCCGACGGACAGGGAATAGTTTTTAGCGTCGAGGCCAAAAACATTCAGTACTTC
TRBJ1-1	few	TRBV5-4	TRBD1	CASSPRPGTGNTEAFF	TGTGCCAGCAGCCCACGCCCCGGGACAGGGAACACTGAAGCTTTCTTT
TRBJ2-3	-	TRBV20-1	TRBD1	CSARDVDRGQDTQYF	TGCAGTGCTAGAGATGTGGACAGGGGCCAAGATACGCAGTATTTT
TRBJ2-7	many	TRBV29-1	TRBD1	CSARGQTSYEQYF	TGCAGCGCCAGGGGACAGACTTCCTACGAGCAGTACTTC
TRBJ2-6	few	TRBV2	-	CASSEARNSGANVLTF	TGTGCCAGCAGTGAAGCCAGGAACTCTGGGGCCAACGTCCTGACTTTC
TRBJ2-7	-	TRBV13	TRBD2	CASSPRSGTYEQYF	TGTGCCAGCAGCCCTCGGAGCGGGACCTACGAGCAGTACTTC
TRBJ1-6	many	TRBV11-2	TRBD1	CASSTRQGVGSPLHF	TGTGCCAGCAGCACCCGACAGGGAGTGGGTTCACCCCTCCACTTT
TRBJ2-4	-	TRBV7-9	-	CASSTSTVAKNIQYF	TGTGCCAGCAGCACTTCGACAGTAGCCAAAAACATTCAGTACTTC
TRBJ1-1	few	TRBV4-1	-	CASSPLRGVEAFF	TGCGCCAGCAGCCCCTTGAGGGGGGTTGAAGCTTTCTTT
TRBJ1-5	-	TRBV28	-	CASIMRRGRSNQPQHF	TGTGCCAGCATTATGCGGAGGGGACGGAGCAATCAGCCCCAGCATTTT
TRBJ1-1	many	TRBV9	-	CASRLRESTEAFF	TGTGCCAGCAGACTAAGGGAAAGTACTGAAGCTTTCTTT
TRBJ2-1	many	TRBV12-3/TRBV12-4	-	CASSLVPPNEQFF	TGTGCCAGCAGTTTGGTTCCTCCCAATGAGCAGTTCTTC
TRBJ2-3	few	TRBV10-2	TRBD2	CASSEPWTSGRPDTQYF	TGCGCCAGCAGTGAGCCCTGGACTAGCGGGAGGCCGGATACGCAGTATTTT